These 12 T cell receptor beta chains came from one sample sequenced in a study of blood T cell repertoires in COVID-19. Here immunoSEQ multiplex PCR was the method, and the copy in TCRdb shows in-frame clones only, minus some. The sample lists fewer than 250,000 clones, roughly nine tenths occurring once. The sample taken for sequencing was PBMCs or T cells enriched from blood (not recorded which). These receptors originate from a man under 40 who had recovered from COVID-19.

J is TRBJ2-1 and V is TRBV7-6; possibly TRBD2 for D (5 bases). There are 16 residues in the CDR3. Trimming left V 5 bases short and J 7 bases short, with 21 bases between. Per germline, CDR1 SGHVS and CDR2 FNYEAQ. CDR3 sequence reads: CASSRTLARAGNEQFF. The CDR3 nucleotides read TGTGCCAGCAGCCGTACCCTAGCACGGGCAGGAAATGAGCAGTTCTTC.

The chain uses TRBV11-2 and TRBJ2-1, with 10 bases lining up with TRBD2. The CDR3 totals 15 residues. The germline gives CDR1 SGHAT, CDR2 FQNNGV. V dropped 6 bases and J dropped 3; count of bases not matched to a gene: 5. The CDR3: CASRTGLAVYNEQFF. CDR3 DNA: TGTGCCAGCAGAACCGGACTAGCGGTCTACAATGAGCAGTTCTTC.

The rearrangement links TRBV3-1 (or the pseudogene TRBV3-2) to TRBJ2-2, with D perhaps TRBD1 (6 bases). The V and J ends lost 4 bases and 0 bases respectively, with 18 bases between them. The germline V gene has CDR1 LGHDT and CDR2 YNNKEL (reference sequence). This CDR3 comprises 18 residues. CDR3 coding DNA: TGTGCCAGCAGCCGGCAGAAAACAGGGATCGCGAACACCGGGGAGCTGTTTTTT. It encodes CASSRQKTGIANTGELFF.

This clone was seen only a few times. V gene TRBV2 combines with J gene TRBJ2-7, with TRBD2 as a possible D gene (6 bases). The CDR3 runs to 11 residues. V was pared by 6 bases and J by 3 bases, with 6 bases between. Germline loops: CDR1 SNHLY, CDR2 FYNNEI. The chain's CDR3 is CASRGGYEQYF. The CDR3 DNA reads TGTGCCAGCAGGGGGGGCTACGAGCAGTACTTC.

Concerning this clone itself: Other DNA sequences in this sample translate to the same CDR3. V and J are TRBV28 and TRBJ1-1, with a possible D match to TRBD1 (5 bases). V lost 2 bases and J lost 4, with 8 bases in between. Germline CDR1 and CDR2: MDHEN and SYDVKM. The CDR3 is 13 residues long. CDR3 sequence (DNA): TGTGCCAGCAGTTTAGGCGGGACCACTGAAGCTTTCTTT. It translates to CASSLGGTTEAFF.

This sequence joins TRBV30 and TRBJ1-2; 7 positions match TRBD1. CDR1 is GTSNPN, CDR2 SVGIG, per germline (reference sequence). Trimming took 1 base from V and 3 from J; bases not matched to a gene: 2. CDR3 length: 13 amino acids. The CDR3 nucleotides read TGTGCCTGGAGTGAGCAGGGGGACTATGGCTACACCTTC. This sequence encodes CAWSEQGDYGYTF.

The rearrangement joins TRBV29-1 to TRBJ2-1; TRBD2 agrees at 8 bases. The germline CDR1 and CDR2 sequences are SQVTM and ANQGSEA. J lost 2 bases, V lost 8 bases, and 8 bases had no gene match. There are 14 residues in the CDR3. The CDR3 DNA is TGCAGCACAGCGGGGGAGATTACCTACAATGAGCAGTTCTTC. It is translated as CSTAGEITYNEQFF.

The CDR3 is CASSFRGAHGYTF. The CDR3 nucleotides read TGTGCCAGCAGTTTCCGGGGGGCGCATGGCTACACCTTC. The V gene is TRBV12-3 or TRBV12-4, the J gene TRBJ1-2, with TRBD1 as a possible D gene (6 bases). There are 13 residues in the CDR3. The V and J ends lost 3 bases and 6 bases respectively, with 11 bases between them.

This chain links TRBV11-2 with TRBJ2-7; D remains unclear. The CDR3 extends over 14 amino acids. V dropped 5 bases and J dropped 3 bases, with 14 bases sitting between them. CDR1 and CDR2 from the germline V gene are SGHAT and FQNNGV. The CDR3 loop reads CASSPGSFNYEQYF. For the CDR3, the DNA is TGTGCCAGCAGCCCCGGGTCCTTCAACTACGAGCAGTACTTC.

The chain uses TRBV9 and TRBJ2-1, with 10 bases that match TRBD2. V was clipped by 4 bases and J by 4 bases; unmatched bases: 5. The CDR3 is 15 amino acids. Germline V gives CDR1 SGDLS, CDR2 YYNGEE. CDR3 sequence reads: CASSTGTSEYNEQFF. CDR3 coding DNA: TGTGCCAGCAGCACCGGGACTAGCGAGTACAATGAGCAGTTCTTC.

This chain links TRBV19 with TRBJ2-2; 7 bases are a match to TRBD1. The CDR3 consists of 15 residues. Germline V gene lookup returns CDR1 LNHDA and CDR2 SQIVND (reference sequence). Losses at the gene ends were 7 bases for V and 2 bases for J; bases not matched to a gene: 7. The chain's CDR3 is CASTSGQINTGELFF. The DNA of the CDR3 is TGTGCCAGTACCTCGGGACAGATTAACACCGGGGAGCTGTTTTTT.

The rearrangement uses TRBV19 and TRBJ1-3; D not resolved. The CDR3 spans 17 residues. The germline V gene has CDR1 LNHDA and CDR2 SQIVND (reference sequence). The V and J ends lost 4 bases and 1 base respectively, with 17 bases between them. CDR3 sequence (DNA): TGTGCCAGTAGTACAAACGATCAACGGGTTTCTGGAAACACCATATATTTT. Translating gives CASSTNDQRVSGNTIYF. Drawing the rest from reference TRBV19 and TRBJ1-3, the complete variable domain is DGGITQSPKYLFRKEGQNVTLSCEQNLNHDAMYWYRQDPGQGLRLIYYSQIVNDFQKGDIAEGYSVSREKKESFPLTVTSAQKNPTAFYLCASSTNDQRVSGNTIYFGEGSWLTVV.